This T cell receptor (beta chain) stems from a study of identical twins. Notes on the study in general: Memory repertoires showed no such pattern, whereas abundant cord blood beta clonotypes carried fewer insertions. Interpretation of the results relied on cross-sectional statistical analysis and not on following the same donors. There is a chance that invariant MAIT and iNKT cells partially muddied zero-insertion analyses.

This clonotype was observed a few times. What it binds is unknown. The CDR3 totals 13 residues. V lost 2 bases and J 4 bases, leaving 10 bases between the germline ends. Per germline, CDR1 GTSNPN and CDR2 SVGIG (reference sequence). Each cDNA held unique molecular identifiers, and template switching gave it a universal primer site. MiXCR was run by TCRdb on the 5' RACE reads, yielding one entry per CDR3 protein. The repertoire holds some 1,600,000 distinct CDR3 sequences, with about 32% as singletons. The J gene is TRBJ2-3, the V gene TRBV30, with a possible D match to TRBD2 (7 bases). This clonotype originated in a newborn girl in good health. Sequencing was carried out using cord blood. CDR3 loop: CAWSLGGADTQYF. The CDR3 DNA reads TGTGCCTGGAGTTTAGGGGGGGCAGATACGCAGTATTTT.